The following is a TCR beta chain sequence with its context. CDR1 is ENHRY, CDR2 SYGVKD, per germline. CDR3 length: 15 residues. V was shortened by 4 bases and J by 5 bases, with 12 bases between the two germline ends. The record originates from a study of blood T cell repertoires in COVID-19. Study summary: Acute-phase and convalescent COVID-19 samples originated in the United States, Italy and Spain. T cells, B-cell-depleted T cells, or PBMCs provided the cDNA or gDNA that served as material.

Assay: immunoSEQ multiplex PCR; the TCRdb copy retains only in-frame clones and omits some. The sample holds approximately 120,000 clones; roughly 79% are singletons and the top ten take about 10%. The material sequenced was peripheral blood. This chain connects TRBV10-3 to TRBJ1-6; D is uncertain. This receptor was taken from a human donor in a cohort sampled during active COVID-19. The CDR3 region is CAISVRGGNNSPLHF. The CDR3 DNA follows: TGTGCCATCAGTGTCCGGGGAGGTAATAATTCACCCCTCCACTTT.